The TCR beta chain under discussion was sequenced for a study of T-cell memory formation after mild COVID-19. A single record per CDR3 protein comes from TCRdb applying MiXCR to the 5' RACE reads. The data show about 500,000 distinct CDR3 sequences, about a fifth seen once. The CDR3 is 14 residues long. CDR1 is LGHNA, CDR2 YNFKEQ, per germline. V was shortened by 0 bases and J by 5 bases, with 10 bases between the two germline ends. This clonotype was seen a handful of times. The target antigen is unknown. The study, taken as a whole, reports: Specificity for SARS-CoV-2 was not confirmed among the second-wave clones peaking on day 37. The study found balanced CD4/CD8 in clones contracting day 15 to 85 and a CD4+ lean in later expanders. Contracting clones localized mainly to CM and EM when CD4+ and mainly to EMRA when CD8+.

Sequences were obtained from PBMCs or a T cell subset sorted from them (not recorded which). The TCR originated in an adult woman who had mild COVID-19 (a few samples of this study predate the infection). Cell type and time point are not known. J is TRBJ2-5 and V is TRBV4-2, with a weak D call TRBD2 (5 bases). The DNA for the CDR3 is TGTGCCAGCAGCCAAGATGAGGGATACGAGACCCAGTACTTC. Protein sequence: CASSQDEGYETQYF.